This T cell receptor (beta chain) derives from a study of blood T cells in healthy people across ages. Then a second PCR, running roughly 6 to 12 cycles, was carried out with a sample-barcoded 5' primer and a J-beta primer mix. MiXCR, applied by TCRdb to the 5' RACE reads, yields one record per CDR3 protein. The table has approximately 800,000 distinct CDR3 sequences, over 45% seen once. Study outcomes and limitations: Donor CMV infection status was unknown, possibly confounding age-related changes in expanded clonotypes. Age advanced and TCR beta diversity per million T cells fell, roughly linearly. Greater diversity and more naive CD4+ cells were seen in long-lived donors than in aged donors.

The germline V gene has CDR1 MNHNY and CDR2 SVGAGI (reference sequence). Trimming cost V 7 bases and J 4 bases, with 8 bases left between them. The CDR3 runs to 13 residues. A word on this clonotype: Its antigen is unknown.

The sequence came from a man aged 25-45 years in good health. Sequences were obtained from blood. This chain links TRBV6-6 with TRBJ2-6; D gene unclear. The CDR3 DNA sequence: TGTGCCAGCAATTCCCCCGGGGCCAACGTCCTGACTTTC. This encodes CASNSPGANVLTF.